These 18 T cell receptor beta chains originate from one sample sequenced in a study of lymphopenia after photon versus proton radiotherapy. Using immunoSEQ multiplex PCR, the repertoire was profiled, and TCRdb retains in-frame clones only, with some absent. The sample lists about 45,000 clones, 65% to 90% occurring once. The sample here was peripheral blood, taken from a patient treated with photon-based radiotherapy. The receptors here all came from a man aged 35-49 years with gastric cancer.

The chain employs TRBV7-2 and TRBJ2-7, with 7 bases matching TRBD1. V lost 6 bases and J lost 3; bases outside the gene matches: 5. The CDR3 length is 13 residues. Per the germline V gene, CDR1 is SGHTA and CDR2 is FQGNSA. CDR3 sequence: CASSRDRDYEQYF. The CDR3 DNA follows: TGTGCCAGCAGTCGGGACAGAGACTACGAGCAGTACTTC.

This clone came up once. The chain joins TRBV19 to TRBJ1-3, with D possibly matching TRBD1 (6 bases). The germline CDR1 and CDR2 sequences are LNHDA and SQIVND (reference sequence). The CDR3 totals 17 residues. Trimming took 8 bases from V and 0 from J, leaving 20 bases between them. The CDR3 DNA is TGTGCCAGTCCCAGCCCCGGGACACCCCTCTCTGGAAACACCATATATTTT. Amino acids: CASPSPGTPLSGNTIYF. The variable domain in full, completed from reference TRBV19 and TRBJ1-3, reads DGGITQSPKYLFRKEGQNVTLSCEQNLNHDAMYWYRQDPGQGLRLIYYSQIVNDFQKGDIAEGYSVSREKKESFPLTVTSAQKNPTAFYLCASPSPGTPLSGNTIYFGEGSWLTVV.

This chain links TRBV7-9 with TRBJ1-1; D is perhaps TRBD1 (5 bases). V lost 5 bases and J lost 0, with 10 bases in between. In germline, CDR1 is SEHNR, CDR2 FQNEAQ (reference sequence). The CDR3 has 14 amino acids. Written as DNA, the CDR3 is TGTGCCAGCAGCCTCAGGGATCTGAACACTGAAGCTTTCTTT. Its translation: CASSLRDLNTEAFF.

This sequence joins TRBV19 and TRBJ1-1, with D perhaps TRBD1 (6 bases). Germline CDR1 and CDR2: LNHDA and SQIVND (reference sequence). Trimming removed 3 bases from V and 0 bases from J, with 11 bases in between. This CDR3 has 15 residues. CDR3 sequence reads: CASSMGGRMNTEAFF. The CDR3 nucleotides are TGTGCCAGTAGTATGGGGGGGCGGATGAACACTGAAGCTTTCTTT.

V usage is TRBV18 and J usage is TRBJ1-1; D call uncertain. V lost 3 bases, J lost 1 base, and 9 bases lay in between. Germline V CDR1 and CDR2: KGHSH, LQKENI. This CDR3 has 14 amino acids. The CDR3 region has the DNA TGTGCCAGCTCACCGTTCAAGGGGAACACTGAAGCTTTCTTT. Its translation: CASSPFKGNTEAFF.

The chain links TRBV7-2 to TRBJ2-7; 8 bases line up with TRBD1. In germline, CDR1 is SGHTA, CDR2 FQGNSA. Germline trimming cut 1 base from V and 3 bases from J; bases unmatched to any gene: 2. The CDR3 length is 14 residues. The CDR3 region has the DNA TGTGCCAGCAGCTTAGGGGGACAGGTCTACGAGCAGTACTTC. This translates into CASSLGGQVYEQYF. The full variable domain, its missing parts supplied by reference TRBV7-2 and TRBJ2-7, is GAGVSQSPSNKVTEKGKDVELRCDPISGHTALYWYRQSLGQGLEFLIYFQGNSAPDKSGLPSDRFSAERTGGSVSTLTIQRTQQEDSAVYLCASSLGGQVYEQYFGPGTRLTVT.

The V and J genes are TRBV5-4 and TRBJ2-1; 7 positions agree with TRBD2. Germline CDR1 SGHNT, CDR2 YYREEE (reference sequence). The V segment lost 0 bases and the J segment 2 bases; nucleotides outside the gene matches: 5. This CDR3 region has 16 residues. In DNA form, the CDR3 reads TGTGCCAGCAGCTTGGCCCATGGGGGGGCCTACAATGAGCAGTTCTTC. Its translation: CASSLAHGGAYNEQFF.

The chain links TRBV19 to TRBJ1-4; 7 bases line up with TRBD1. Germline V CDR1 and CDR2: LNHDA, SQIVND (reference sequence). The CDR3 runs to 17 residues. V shed 5 bases, J shed 0 bases, and the junction held 9 bases outside the gene matches. Written as DNA, the CDR3 is TGTGCCAGTAGTGCCCGACAGGGAACGGCAACTAATGAAAAACTGTTTTTT. Protein product: CASSARQGTATNEKLFF.

The rearrangement uses TRBV7-2 and TRBJ2-1, with 7 bases that match TRBD1. This CDR3 region has 15 residues. The germline V gene encodes CDR1 SGHTA and CDR2 FQGNSA. Unmatched junction bases numbered 4, after V lost 0 bases and J lost 5 bases. CDR3 sequence reads: CASSLAGGINNEQFF. The CDR3 DNA is TGTGCCAGCAGCTTAGCAGGGGGCATCAACAATGAGCAGTTCTTC.

The V and J genes are TRBV15 and TRBJ1-1; D is uncertain. Trimming removed 0 bases at V and 1 base at J, with 9 bases between. This CDR3 is built from 15 residues. The germline V gene encodes CDR1 LNHNV and CDR2 YYDKDF (reference sequence). CDR3 residues: CATSRDGRRNTEAFF. CDR3 in DNA: TGTGCCACCAGCAGAGATGGCCGCAGGAACACTGAAGCTTTCTTT. Full variable domain (remainder filled in from reference TRBV15 and TRBJ1-1): DAMVIQNPRYQVTQFGKPVTLSCSQTLNHNVMYWYQQKSSQAPKLLFHYYDKDFNNEADTPDNFQSRRPNTSFCFLDIRSPGLGDTAMYLCATSRDGRRNTEAFFGQGTRLTVV.

V gene TRBV5-1 combines with J gene TRBJ2-5; 7 bases fit TRBD1. The junction had 2 bases not matched to a gene; V was cut back by 2 bases and J by 1 base. CDR1 SGHRS and CDR2 YFSETQ come from the germline V gene. The CDR3 has 14 amino acids. The chain's CDR3 is CASSFDRVQETQYF. CDR3 sequence (DNA): TGCGCCAGCAGCTTTGACAGGGTCCAAGAGACCCAGTACTTC.

This rearrangement joins TRBV5-1 to TRBJ1-4, with 8 nucleotides matching TRBD1. CDR3 length: 14 amino acids. Germline V CDR1 and CDR2: SGHRS, YFSETQ. V was pared by 4 bases and J by 3 bases, with 2 bases of the junction left unmatched. CDR3 DNA sequence: TGCGCCAGCAGCACGACAGGGGCTAATGAAAAACTGTTTTTT. This encodes CASSTTGANEKLFF.

This clone was detected only a few times. The chain joins TRBV2 to TRBJ2-7; D might be TRBD2 (7 bases). CDR1 and CDR2 (germline): SNHLY, FYNNEI. CDR3 length: 16 amino acids. V was cut by 3 bases and J by 1 base, with 16 bases left in between. CDR3 amino acids: CASSDSGGRSSYEQYF. The CDR3, as DNA: TGTGCCAGCAGTGATTCGGGGGGCAGGTCATCCTACGAGCAGTACTTC. Using reference TRBV2 and TRBJ2-7 for the parts outside the CDR3, the full variable domain is EPEVTQTPSHQVTQMGQEVILRCVPISNHLYFYWYRQILGQKVEFLVSFYNNEISEKSEIFDDQFSVERPDGSNFTLKIRSTKLEDSAMYFCASSDSGGRSSYEQYFGPGTRLTVT.

The CDR3 coding sequence is TGTGCCAGTAGTACCGGAGGAAACACCATATATTTT. Encoded protein: CASSTGGNTIYF. The gene calls are TRBV19 and TRBJ1-3; D is unresolved. Per germline, CDR1 LNHDA and CDR2 SQIVND (reference sequence). V was trimmed by 4 bases and J by 4 bases, leaving 5 bases between them. The CDR3 is 12 amino acids.

V usage is TRBV7-2 and J usage is TRBJ1-6; no firm D call. The CDR3 has 15 residues. Per the germline V gene, CDR1 is SGHTA and CDR2 is FQGNSA. The V end was cut by 5 bases, the J end by 7 bases, with 15 bases between. The CDR3 sequence: CASSPSAGRNSPLHF. In DNA form, the CDR3 reads TGTGCCAGCAGCCCGAGTGCTGGGCGAAATTCACCCCTCCACTTT.

The chain employs TRBV12-5 and TRBJ2-2; TRBD1 aligns across 9 bases. CDR3 length equals 15 residues. Looked up from germline, CDR1 is LGHNT and CDR2 is FRNRAP. Trimming at V came to 7 bases and at J to 3 bases, leaving 6 bases not matched to a gene. CDR3 DNA sequence: TGTGCTAGTGCCGGGACAGGGAAGGACACCGGGGAGCTGTTTTTT. Encoded protein: CASAGTGKDTGELFF.

V usage is TRBV4-2 and J usage is TRBJ1-2; no reliable D call. The germline V and J ends were trimmed by 1 base and 3 bases, with 15 bases remaining between them. Germline CDR1 and CDR2: LGHNA and YNFKEQ. This CDR3 has 16 amino acids. The DNA of the CDR3 is TGTGCCAGCAGCCAAGTAGGCTCGGGGAGAGACTATGGCTACACCTTC. It codes for CASSQVGSGRDYGYTF.

This clone was seen more than once but under ten times. The chain is built from TRBV4-2 and TRBJ2-1, with D perhaps TRBD1 (5 bases). Germline lookup yields CDR1 LGHNA and CDR2 YNFKEQ. The CDR3 sequence is 15 residues long. Deletions cut 1 base from V and 6 bases from J, with 13 bases between. CDR3 DNA: TGTGCCAGCAGCCAAGTAAAGGGGCAACTCAATGAGCAGTTCTTC. Its protein product is CASSQVKGQLNEQFF.